The 3 T cell receptor beta chains below come from one sample, sequenced in a study of cytomegalovirus exposure and HLA in healthy donors. The PCR contained 60 Vbeta and 13 Jbeta primers. Sequencing used immunoSEQ multiplex PCR; TCRdb keeps in-frame clones, though not all of them. The table records around 90,000 clones, roughly 86% of them present only once. Input material: PBMCs. The source is a human donor in good health.

The chain links TRBV25-1 to TRBJ1-1; D not resolved. V was trimmed by 3 bases and J by 5 bases, leaving 13 bases between them. The germline gives CDR1 MGHDK, CDR2 SYGVNS. This CDR3 comprises 14 residues. The CDR3: CASSDREVWTEAFF. In DNA, the CDR3 is TGTGCCAGCAGTGATCGAGAGGTATGGACTGAAGCTTTCTTT.

V and J are TRBV4-3 and TRBJ2-5, with 9 bases fitting TRBD2. V shed 0 bases and J 4 bases; nucleotides not matched to a gene: 6. The CDR3 extends over 16 amino acids. The germline V gene has CDR1 LGHNA and CDR2 YSLEER. The CDR3 spells CASSQDVAGGRETQYF. DNA of the CDR3: TGCGCCAGCAGCCAAGATGTGGCGGGGGGGCGAGAGACCCAGTACTTC.

This chain connects TRBV5-1 to TRBJ2-7; 8 nucleotides line up with TRBD1. CDR1 and CDR2 from the germline V gene are SGHRS and YFSETQ. The V and J ends lost 4 bases and 2 bases, in that order; junction bases with no gene match: 5. CDR3 size: 14 residues. The DNA for the CDR3 is TGCGCCAGCAGCCCCGGACAGGGCCCCTACGAGCAGTACTTC. This codes for CASSPGQGPYEQYF.